The clone carrying this TCR beta chain was seen more than once but under ten times. Its antigen is as yet unknown. Sequenced by immunoSEQ multiplex PCR; TCRdb stores in-frame clones only, minus some. The sample carries 95,000 to 110,000 clones, roughly 90% recorded once. This record belongs to a study of T cell responses to AZD1222 COVID-19 vaccine. Points from the study as a whole: Mostly white British, mostly female donors; authors suggested clonal diversity may be underestimated. Vaccination with two AZD1222 doses was followed by a rise in Spike-specific TCR breadth and depth. CD4 TCRs linked to vaccination spanned spike, dominating at 160-218 and 743-854.

V lost 0 bases to trimming and J lost 3 bases, with 9 bases between them. The length of the CDR3 is 15 residues. Per germline, CDR1 MNHEY and CDR2 SVGAGI. This sequence joins TRBV6-5 and TRBJ1-5; D gene unclear. The specimen was peripheral blood, collected on day 0 of AZD1222 vaccination. This sequence originates from an adult in good health. The CDR3 DNA reads TGTGCCAGCAGTTACTCGGGATTAAACAATCAGCCCCAGCATTTT. Translating it yields CASSYSGLNNQPQHF.